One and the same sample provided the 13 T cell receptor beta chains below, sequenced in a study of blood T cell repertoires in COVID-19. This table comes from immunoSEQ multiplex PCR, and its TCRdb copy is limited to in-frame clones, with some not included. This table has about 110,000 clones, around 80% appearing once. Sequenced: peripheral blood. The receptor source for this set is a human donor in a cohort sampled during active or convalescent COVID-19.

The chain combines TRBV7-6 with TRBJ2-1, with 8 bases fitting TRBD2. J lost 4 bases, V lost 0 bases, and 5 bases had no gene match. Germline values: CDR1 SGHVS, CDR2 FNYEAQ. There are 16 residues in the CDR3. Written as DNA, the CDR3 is TGTGCCAGCAGCTTAGCGTTTAGCGGGAAGTACAATGAGCAGTTCTTC. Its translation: CASSLAFSGKYNEQFF.

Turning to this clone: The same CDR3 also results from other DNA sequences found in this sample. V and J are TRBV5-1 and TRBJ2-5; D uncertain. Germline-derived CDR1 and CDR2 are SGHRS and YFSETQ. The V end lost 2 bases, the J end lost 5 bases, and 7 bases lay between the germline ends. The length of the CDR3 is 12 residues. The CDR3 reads CASSFSEETQYF. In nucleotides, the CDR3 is TGCGCCAGCAGCTTCTCGGAGGAGACCCAGTACTTC. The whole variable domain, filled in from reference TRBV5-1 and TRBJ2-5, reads KAGVTQTPRYLIKTRGQQVTLSCSPISGHRSVSWYQQTPGQGLQFLFEYFSETQRNKGNFPGRFSGRQFSNSRSEMNVSTLELGDSALYLCASSFSEETQYFGPGTRLLVL.

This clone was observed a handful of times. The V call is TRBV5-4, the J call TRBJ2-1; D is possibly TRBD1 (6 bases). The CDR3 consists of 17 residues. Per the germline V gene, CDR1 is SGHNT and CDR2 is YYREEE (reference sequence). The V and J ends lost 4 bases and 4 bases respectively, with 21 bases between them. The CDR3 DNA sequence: TGTGCCAGCAGCCACTGGACAGATCTCTTTGGATACAATGAGCAGTTCTTC. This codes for CASSHWTDLFGYNEQFF.

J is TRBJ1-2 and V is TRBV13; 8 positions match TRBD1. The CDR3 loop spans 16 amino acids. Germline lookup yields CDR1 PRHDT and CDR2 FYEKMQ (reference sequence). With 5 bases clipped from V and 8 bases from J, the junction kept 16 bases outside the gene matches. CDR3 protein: CASSPAWGQDLEGYTF. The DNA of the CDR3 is TGTGCCAGCAGCCCCGCCTGGGGACAGGACTTAGAGGGCTACACCTTC.

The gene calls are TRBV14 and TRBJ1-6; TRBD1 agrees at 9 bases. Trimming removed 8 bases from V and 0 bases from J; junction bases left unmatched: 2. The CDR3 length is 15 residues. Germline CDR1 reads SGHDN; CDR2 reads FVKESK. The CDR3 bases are TGTGCCAGCCAGACAGGGGGCTCCTATAATTCACCCCTCCACTTT. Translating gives CASQTGGSYNSPLHF.

DNA of the CDR3: TGTGCCAGCAGTGGCACAGCTACCAGCTCCTACGAGCAGTACTTC. Translated, it gives CASSGTATSSYEQYF. The rearrangement uses TRBV25-1 and TRBJ2-7; D not resolved. Germline-derived CDR1 and CDR2 are MGHDK and SYGVNS. The CDR3 is 15 amino acids. Trimming took 4 bases from V and 0 from J, leaving 13 bases between them.

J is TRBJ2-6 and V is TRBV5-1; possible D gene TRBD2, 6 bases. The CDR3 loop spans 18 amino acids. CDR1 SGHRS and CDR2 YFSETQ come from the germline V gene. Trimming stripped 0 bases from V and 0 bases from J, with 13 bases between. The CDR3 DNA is TGCGCCAGCAGCTTGGGAGGAGGGGTCAGCTCTGGGGCCAACGTCCTGACTTTC. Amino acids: CASSLGGGVSSGANVLTF.

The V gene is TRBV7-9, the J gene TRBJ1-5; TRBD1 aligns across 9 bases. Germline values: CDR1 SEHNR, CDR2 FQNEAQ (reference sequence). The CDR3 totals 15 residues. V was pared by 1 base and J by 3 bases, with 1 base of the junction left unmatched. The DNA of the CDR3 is TGTGCCAGCAGCTTAGGACAGGGGGACAATCAGCCCCAGCATTTT. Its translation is CASSLGQGDNQPQHF.

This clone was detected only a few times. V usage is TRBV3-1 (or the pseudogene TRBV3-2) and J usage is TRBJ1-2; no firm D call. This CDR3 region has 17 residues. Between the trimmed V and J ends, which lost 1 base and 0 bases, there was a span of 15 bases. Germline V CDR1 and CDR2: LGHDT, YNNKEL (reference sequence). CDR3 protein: CASSQGISSKANYGYTF. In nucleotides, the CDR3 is TGTGCCAGCAGCCAAGGAATTAGCTCGAAAGCTAACTATGGCTACACCTTC.

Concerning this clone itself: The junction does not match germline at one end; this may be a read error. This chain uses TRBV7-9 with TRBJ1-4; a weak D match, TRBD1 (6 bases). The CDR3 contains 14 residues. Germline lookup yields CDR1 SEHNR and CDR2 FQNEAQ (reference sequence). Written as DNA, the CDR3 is TGTGCCAGCAGCGTAGCACAGGGAGGGGAAAAACTGTTTTTT. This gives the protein CASSVAQGGEKLFF.

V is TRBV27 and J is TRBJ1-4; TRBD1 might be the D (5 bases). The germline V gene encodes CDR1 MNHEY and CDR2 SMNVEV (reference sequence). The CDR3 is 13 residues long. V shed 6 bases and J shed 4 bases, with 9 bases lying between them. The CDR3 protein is CASRMGLNEKLFF. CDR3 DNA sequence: TGTGCCAGCAGAATGGGACTTAATGAAAAACTGTTTTTT. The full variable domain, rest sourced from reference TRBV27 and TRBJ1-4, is EAQVTQNPRYLITVTGKKLTVTCSQNMNHEYMSWYRQDPGLGLRQIYYSMNVEVTDKGDVPEGYKVSRKEKRNFPLILESPSPNQTSLYFCASRMGLNEKLFFGSGTQLSVL.

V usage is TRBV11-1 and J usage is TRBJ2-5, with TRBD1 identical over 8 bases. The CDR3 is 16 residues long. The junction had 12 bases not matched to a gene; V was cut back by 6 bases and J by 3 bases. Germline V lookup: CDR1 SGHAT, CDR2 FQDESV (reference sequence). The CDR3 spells CASSPGQGNLKETQYF. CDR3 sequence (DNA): TGTGCCAGCAGTCCCGGACAGGGTAACCTTAAAGAGACCCAGTACTTC.

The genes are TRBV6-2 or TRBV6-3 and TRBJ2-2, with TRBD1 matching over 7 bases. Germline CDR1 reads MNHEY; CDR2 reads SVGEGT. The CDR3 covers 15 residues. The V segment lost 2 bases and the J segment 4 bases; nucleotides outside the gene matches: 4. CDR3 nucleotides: TGTGCCAGCAGTTACGTCTGGACAGGCACCGGGGAGCTGTTTTTT. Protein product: CASSYVWTGTGELFF.